This TCR beta chain was sequenced during a study of T cells in Graves' hyperthyroidism and ophthalmopathy. Study as a whole: The initial diagnosis was the point when peripheral blood was collected, ahead of any treatment. Study-level results: Most thyroid clonotypes with frequency above 0.001 were detected in blood. Ophthalmopathy cases were set apart from stable hyperthyroidism by a 13 V-J model.

Comment on this clonotype: Its cognate antigen is unknown. Possible read error: a much larger clone is one base away.

CDR3 size: 15 residues. Per the germline V gene, CDR1 is SGHRS and CDR2 is YFSETQ. Amplification yielded TCR beta CDR3 regions, with RNA transcripts as the source. With the HTBI primer set, the TCR CDR3 went through a first round of RT-PCR. From the multiplex PCR reads, TCRdb called clonotypes with MiXCR, one entry per CDR3 protein. Of fewer than 650,000 distinct CDR3 sequences in the sample, approximately 15% were seen once. The sequence came from a young woman with Graves' ophthalmopathy. The genes are TRBV5-1 and TRBJ2-1; either TRBD1 or TRBD2 may fit D (5 bases each). The source material was blood. Written as DNA, the CDR3 is TGCGCCAGCAGCAGTACCGGGACGGCATACAATGGGCAGTTCTTC. Residues: CASSSTGTAYNGQFF.